The clone carrying this TCR beta chain was counted ten times or more. Its antigen is unknown. From 400 to 450 ng of RNA, a library with molecular barcoded alpha/delta and beta/gamma adaptors was made. MiXCR was run by TCRdb on the reads, yielding one entry per CDR3 protein. Here the sample spans approximately 90,000 distinct CDR3 sequences, around a fifth being singletons. Bone marrow was sampled from every patient at the time of active disease. The data belong to a study of read filtering for tumor transcriptome and immune sequencing. The wider study: R-ISS stage counts were roughly eight for I, about 16 for II, six or seven for III.

The length of the CDR3 is 16 residues. Study-wide results and caveats: The CD138-negative fraction was mixed bone marrow immune cells, not pure T cells. IR-seq captured clonotypes deeper and more reliably than RNA-seq.

This clonotype originated in a donor at least 40 years old with multiple myeloma. The chain uses TRBV21-1 and TRBJ2-7; the table's D call, TRBD1, has no DNA check behind it. TRBV21-1 is flagged as a pseudogene. Material for sequencing was a population of CD138-negative cells sorted from bone marrow. CDR3 nucleotide sequence: TGTGCCAGCAGCGCACGACAGGGGAAAAGCTCCTACGAGCAGTACTTC. Encoded protein: CASSARQGKSSYEQYF.